This TCR beta chain was captured by sequencing in a study of T cells in Graves' hyperthyroidism and ophthalmopathy. Notes on the study in general: Clonotypes that were expanded in thyroid above 0.001 mostly appeared in blood too. With a median lead of around 6.7 months before onset, the model predicted ophthalmopathy.

Deletions cut 1 base from V and 1 base from J, with 13 bases between. Germline V gene data show CDR1 as SGHTA and CDR2 as FQGTGA. This CDR3 comprises 16 residues. Calling Graves' hyperthyroidism stable meant ophthalmopathy did not progress within 18 months. Newly diagnosed hyperthyroidism patients aged 18 to 65 years had disease lasting under 2 months. Authors of the study amplified TCR beta CDR3 regions from RNA transcripts. HTBI primers drove first-round RT-PCR of the TCR CDR3. TCRdb fed the multiplex PCR reads into MiXCR, producing one record per CDR3 protein. The sample includes a few hundred thousand distinct CDR3 sequences, about 43% of them seen just once. About this clonotype itself: The antigen is not known.

This receptor was obtained from a woman aged 18-30 years with Graves' hyperthyroidism. The chain uses TRBV7-3 and TRBJ1-1; weak D call: TRBD1 (6 bases). Material for sequencing was peripheral blood or thyroid tissue (not recorded which). This CDR3 is CASSLSGGHRNTEAFF. The CDR3 bases are TGTGCCAGCAGCTTAAGTGGGGGACACCGGAACACTGAAGCTTTCTTT. Using reference TRBV7-3 and TRBJ1-1 for the parts outside the CDR3, the full variable domain is GAGVSQTPSNKVTEKGKYVELRCDPISGHTALYWYRQSLGQGPEFLIYFQGTGAADDSGLPNDRFFAVRPEGSVSTLKIQRTERGDSAVYLCASSLSGGHRNTEAFFGQGTRLTVV.